This is a list of T cell receptor beta chains from one sample in a study of beta chain features in type 1 diabetes. TCRdb's copy holds only in-frame clones and misses some; the assay was immunoSEQ multiplex PCR. The sample contains a few hundred thousand clones, around 9.6% of which appear only once. Source material: central memory CD4+ T cells from blood. These receptors were taken from a man between 25 and 39 years old with type 1 diabetes. CDR3s include the opening cysteine and the closing phenylalanine or tryptophan.

>TRBV19|TRBJ2-1
CASTGTSAGVNEQFF
>TRBV19|TRBJ2-1
CASSIESREDGNEQFF
>TRBV15|TRBJ2-7
CATSKESYEQYF
>TRBV7-2|TRBJ2-2
CASRPGGTITGELFF
>TRBV18|TRBJ2-7
CASSGSGGELSYEQYF
>TRBV28|TRBJ1-2
CASSPRDPGGYGYTF
>TRBV11-2|TRBJ2-1
CASSPLAGGYNEQFF
>TRBV9|TRBJ2-3
CASSSYAAGTDTQYF
>TRBV6-5|TRBJ2-1
CASSSRDRGRQFF
>TRBV9|TRBJ2-5
CASSPGGVNQETQYF
>TRBV25-1|-
CASSEYQTAGTYEQYF
>TRBV7-9|TRBJ2-7
CAVPKGRTAWEQYF
>TRBV27|TRBJ2-7
CASSSLRTSSYEQYF
>TRBV30|TRBJ1-4
CAWSVVSGTNEKLFF
>TRBV6-4|TRBJ2-4
CASSQGDIQYF
>TRBV7-2|TRBJ2-1
CASSLVKGQNYNEQFF
>TRBV5-6|TRBJ2-3
CASSGYTQYF
>TRBV4-3|TRBJ1-2
CASSQIRDSANYGYTF
>TRBV25-1|TRBJ1-1
CASSGLGMNTEAFF
>TRBV7-2|TRBJ2-7
CASSLNQEQYF
>TRBV7-2|TRBJ2-1
CASSFDGSYNEQFF
>TRBV9|TRBJ2-5
CASSARQGQETQYF
>TRBV6-5|TRBJ2-1
CAIDKAGFGGNEQFF
>TRBV6-1|TRBJ2-5
CASSELTGGGLAAVYQETQYF
>TRBV18|TRBJ1-3
CASSPDSGGSNSGNTIYF
>TRBV5-4|TRBJ1-1
CASSQKLNTEAFF
>TRBV28|TRBJ1-1
CASSSTGVNTEAFF
>TRBV10-3|TRBJ2-3
CATEGTSDMDDTQYF
>TRBV4-3|TRBJ1-5
CASSLTQNQPQHF
>TRBV6-5|TRBJ2-7
CASSPRRGDEQYF
>TRBV28|TRBJ2-3
CASSPGGATDTQYF
>TRBV29-1|TRBJ2-7
CSVDKDRPYEQYF
>TRBV7-2|TRBJ2-7
CASSLATQLYEQYF
>TRBV7-9|TRBJ1-5
CASSLGFYQPQHF
>TRBV18|TRBJ1-2
CASSPNDGNYGYTF
>TRBV7-9|TRBJ2-1
CASSLRLASNNEQFF
>TRBV15|TRBJ1-1
CATTKGGRTEAFF
>TRBV7-2|TRBJ2-3
CASSLGLTSGRGDTQYF
>TRBV6-1|TRBJ2-5
CASRIGETQYF
>TRBV6-6|TRBJ2-4
CASSEQGAGIQYF
>TRBV19|TRBJ2-3
CASNGGPLRDTQYF
>TRBV4-2|TRBJ2-1
CASSQDTRGLNEQFF
>TRBV25-1|TRBJ2-3
CASSDGSGVGDTQYF
>TRBV5-1|TRBJ1-3
CASSRDSSGNTIYF
>TRBV29-1|TRBJ2-3
CSVEGVGSTDTQYF
>TRBV19|TRBJ2-2
CASSIDIGAGELFF